The 13 T cell receptor beta chains below come from one sample, sequenced in a study of Graves' ophthalmopathy and Graves' hyperthyroidism. The authors amplified TCR beta CDR3 regions, and they did so from RNA transcripts for repertoire sequencing. An opening RT-PCR round employed HTBI primers and preceded a second-round multiplex PCR. Each CDR3 protein gets one entry after TCRdb re-called the multiplex PCR reads with MiXCR. Of around 1.1 million distinct CDR3 sequences in the sample, about two fifths were seen once. The sequencing sample was made of peripheral blood or thyroid tissue (not recorded which). The receptors shown here come from an adult man with Graves' hyperthyroidism.

The V gene is TRBV10-3, the J gene TRBJ1-1; no firm D call. Germline values: CDR1 ENHRY, CDR2 SYGVKD. The CDR3 is made up of 14 amino acids. Deletions cut 3 bases from V and 2 bases from J, with 10 bases between. In DNA form, the CDR3 reads TGTGCCATCAGTGACACAGAGGGTAACACTGAAGCTTTCTTT. The encoded protein is CAISDTEGNTEAFF.

The rearrangement joins TRBV7-9 to TRBJ1-2; D remains unclear. V was pared by 1 base and J by 8 bases, with 11 bases between. Germline values: CDR1 SEHNR, CDR2 FQNEAQ (reference sequence). There are 13 residues in the CDR3. The CDR3 DNA is TGTGCCAGCAGCTTAGTCCAGGTCGAGGGCTACACCTTC. This translates into CASSLVQVEGYTF.

This clonotype was detected a few times. This chain links TRBV6-1 with TRBJ2-7, with D perhaps assigned TRBD1 or TRBD2 (5 bases each). The germline CDR1 and CDR2 sequences are MNHNS and SASEGT. CDR3 length equals 16 residues. The ends were cut back, 2 bases at V and 3 bases at J, with 17 bases in the middle. The CDR3 DNA reads TGTGCCAGCAGTGAAAGTGCGGTTGGGGCGGGCTACGAGCAGTACTTC. This gives the protein CASSESAVGAGYEQYF.

The chain uses TRBV30 and TRBJ2-7, with D possibly called TRBD1 or TRBD2 (5 bases each). The CDR3 sequence is 12 residues long. From germline, CDR1 is GTSNPN and CDR2 SVGIG (reference sequence). V was cut by 1 base and J by 5 bases, with 9 bases left in between. The chain's CDR3 is CAWSGGTDEQYF. CDR3 nucleotides: TGTGCCTGGAGTGGGGGGACGGACGAGCAGTACTTC.

This clonotype was counted ten times or more. The chain couples TRBV7-6 to TRBJ1-6; D uncertain. The CDR3 covers 15 residues. Per the germline V gene, CDR1 is SGHVS and CDR2 is FNYEAQ. The V and J ends lost 5 bases and 9 bases respectively, with 17 bases between them. The CDR3 coding sequence is TGTGCCAGCAGCCATAATCCAGACGGCACTTCACCCCTCCACTTT. This gives the protein CASSHNPDGTSPLHF.

This chain uses TRBV29-1 with TRBJ1-1; D uncertain. Germline V CDR1 and CDR2: SQVTM, ANQGSEA. The length of the CDR3 is 13 residues. Deletions cut 8 bases from V and 2 bases from J, with 15 bases between. This chain's CDR3 is CSISGKHNTEAFF. DNA of the CDR3: TGCAGCATCTCCGGGAAACACAACACTGAAGCTTTCTTT.

This clonotype was counted many times. V gene TRBV20-1 combines with J gene TRBJ1-5; D is ambiguous. Germline V CDR1 and CDR2: DFQATT, SNEGSKA (reference sequence). The CDR3 spans 13 residues. V was shortened by 1 base and J by 10 bases, with 14 bases between the two germline ends. The CDR3 loop is CSARGTGPGPQHF. The CDR3, as DNA: TGCAGTGCTAGAGGGACGGGCCCGGGACCCCAGCATTTT.

In this sample, this clonotype turned up once. The rearrangement uses TRBV7-6 and TRBJ2-2, with 10 bases fitting TRBD2. The trim removed 1 base at V and 4 bases at J, leaving 15 bases unmatched. The V gene's germline CDR1 is SGHVS and CDR2 FNYEAQ. The CDR3 contains 20 residues. The CDR3 DNA follows: TGTGCCAGCAGCTTAGGTGGACTAGCGGAGGTTTTATGGGGCACCGGGGAGCTGTTTTTT. Residues: CASSLGGLAEVLWGTGELFF. Full variable domain (missing parts from reference TRBV7-6 and TRBJ2-2): GAGVSQSPRYKVTKRGQDVALRCDPISGHVSLYWYRQALGQGPEFLTYFNYEAQQDKSGLPNDRFSAERPEGSISTLTIQRTEQRDSAMYRCASSLGGLAEVLWGTGELFFGEGSRLTVL.

Ten or more counts support this clonotype. V usage is TRBV11-2 and J usage is TRBJ2-5; 8 bases are a match to TRBD2. The CDR3 length is 12 residues. Germline V gene data show CDR1 as SGHAT and CDR2 as FQNNGV. The V and J ends lost 10 bases and 9 bases, in that order; junction bases with no gene match: 10. As DNA, the CDR3 is TGTGCCACCAGGACTAGCTCCGTGGCCCAGTACTTC. Translation: CATRTSSVAQYF.

This clonotype has a handful of counts. The V gene is TRBV10-3, the J gene TRBJ1-6, with 9 bases matching TRBD1. CDR3 length: 15 residues. Per germline, CDR1 ENHRY and CDR2 SYGVKD. J lost 7 bases, V lost 4 bases, and 5 bases had no gene match. In DNA form, the CDR3 reads TGTGCCATCAGTGCCTCGGGACAGGGAAATTCACCCCTCCACTTT. This translates into CAISASGQGNSPLHF.

This clonotype was seen repeatedly, ten times or more. The gene calls are TRBV7-8 and TRBJ2-2; possible D gene TRBD1, 6 bases. Germline CDR1 is SGHVS and CDR2 is FQNEAQ. The CDR3 has 15 residues. Trimming took off 2 bases at V and 7 bases at J, with 14 bases between the two ends. CDR3 region: CASSLFAGVGGELFF. In nucleotides, the CDR3 is TGTGCCAGCAGCTTATTCGCAGGGGTCGGCGGGGAGCTGTTTTTT.

This sequence joins TRBV10-3 and TRBJ1-1; 11 positions agree with TRBD1. CDR3 size: 12 residues. The germline CDR1 and CDR2 sequences are ENHRY and SYGVKD. V lost 6 bases and J lost 7; bases outside the gene matches: 1. The DNA for the CDR3 is TGTGCCATCAGGGGACAGGGGGTTGAAGCTTTCTTT. Its protein is CAIRGQGVEAFF.

This clonotype was counted at least ten times. V and J are TRBV20-1 and TRBJ2-2; TRBD1 matches at 8 bases. V dropped 6 bases and J dropped 7; count of bases not matched to a gene: 13. The CDR3 loop spans 15 amino acids. The germline gives CDR1 DFQATT, CDR2 SNEGSKA (reference sequence). CDR3 coding DNA: TGCAGTGCCGAAACCCCTCAGGGGGCGGACGGGGAGCTGTTTTTT. It encodes CSAETPQGADGELFF.